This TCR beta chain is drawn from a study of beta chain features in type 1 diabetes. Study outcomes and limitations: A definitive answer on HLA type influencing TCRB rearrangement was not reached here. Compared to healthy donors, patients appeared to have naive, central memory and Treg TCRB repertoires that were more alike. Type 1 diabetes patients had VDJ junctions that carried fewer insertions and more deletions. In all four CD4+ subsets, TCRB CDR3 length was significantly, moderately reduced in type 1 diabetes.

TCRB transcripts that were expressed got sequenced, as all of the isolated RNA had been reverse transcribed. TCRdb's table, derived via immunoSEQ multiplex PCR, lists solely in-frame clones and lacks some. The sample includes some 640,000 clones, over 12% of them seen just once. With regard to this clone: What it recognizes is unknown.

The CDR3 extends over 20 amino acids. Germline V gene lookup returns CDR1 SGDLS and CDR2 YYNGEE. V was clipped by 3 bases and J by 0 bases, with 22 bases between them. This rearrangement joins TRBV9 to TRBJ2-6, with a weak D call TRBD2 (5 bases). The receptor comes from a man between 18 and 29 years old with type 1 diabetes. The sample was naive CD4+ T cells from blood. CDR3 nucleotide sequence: TGTGCCAGCAGCGCCTCCCCCGGAGGATCAACTAGCTCTGGGGCCAACGTCCTGACTTTC. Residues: CASSASPGGSTSSGANVLTF. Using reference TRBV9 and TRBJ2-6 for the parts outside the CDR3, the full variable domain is DSGVTQTPKHLITATGQRVTLRCSPRSGDLSVYWYQQSLDQGLQFLIQYYNGEERAKGNILERFSAQQFPDLHSELNLSSLELGDSALYFCASSASPGGSTSSGANVLTFGAGSRLTVL.